A single TCR beta chain is shown here with its context. Antigen unknown. CDR3 size: 15 residues. The V end was cut by 5 bases, the J end by 3 bases, with 17 bases between. In TCRdb, the 5' RACE reads were re-called with MiXCR into one record per CDR3 protein. The sample carries just over 500,000 distinct CDR3 sequences, 20% to 25% recorded once. The data originate from a study of identical twins. Points from the study as a whole: Models predicted less out-of-frame TCR alpha sharing in monozygotic twins than was found.

This same sample was also taken into another study, of T cells expressing NK-cell markers. As reported in that work: Only alpha-beta TCR T cells were sorted in several experiments, using an anti-gamma-delta TCR antibody.

V is TRBV12-3 or TRBV12-4 and J is TRBJ2-7; possible D gene TRBD2, 6 bases. Sequenced sample: CD4+ T cells sorted from blood. This receptor was identified in a woman between 18 and 29 years old in good health. The CDR3 sequence is CASSNRHGSFYEQYF. CDR3 coding DNA: TGTGCCAGCAGTAACCGACACGGGAGTTTCTACGAGCAGTACTTC.